A single sample is the source of the 9 T cell receptor beta chains below, sequenced in a study of T cell responses to AZD1222 COVID-19 vaccine. Libraries were prepared by immunoSEQ multiplex PCR; TCRdb keeps only in-frame clonotypes and omits some of them. The profile shows around 170,000 clones, over 90% of them singletons. The sequenced sample was peripheral blood, obtained 28 days after the second AZD1222 dose. These receptors were obtained from an adult who received the AZD1222 COVID-19 vaccine.

This chain uses TRBV11-3 with TRBJ2-1, with TRBD2 matching 12 bases. V gave up 7 bases and J gave up 3 bases; unmatched junction bases: 7. This CDR3 contains 16 residues. Germline V gene data show CDR1 as SGHNT and CDR2 as YENEEA. The CDR3 region is CASTRTSGDFYNEQFF. DNA of the CDR3: TGTGCCAGCACCCGGACTAGCGGGGACTTCTACAATGAGCAGTTCTTC.

This chain connects TRBV7-2 to TRBJ2-1; 12 positions agree with TRBD2. Germline values: CDR1 SGHTA, CDR2 FQGNSA. The CDR3 totals 18 residues. V gave up 0 bases and J gave up 5 bases; unmatched junction bases: 8. CDR3 sequence reads: CASSLAIASGGANNEQFF. CDR3 DNA: TGTGCCAGCAGCTTAGCGATCGCTAGCGGGGGGGCGAACAATGAGCAGTTCTTC.

V gene TRBV2 combines with J gene TRBJ2-5, with D perhaps TRBD1 or TRBD2 (5 bases each). V was clipped by 4 bases and J by 2 bases, with 8 bases between them. The CDR3 is 13 residues long. The germline CDR1 and CDR2 sequences are SNHLY and FYNNEI. Written as DNA, the CDR3 is TGTGCCAGCAGTGTAGAGGGGCAAGAGACCCAGTACTTC. Encoded protein: CASSVEGQETQYF. The whole variable domain, remainder taken from reference TRBV2 and TRBJ2-5, is EPEVTQTPSHQVTQMGQEVILRCVPISNHLYFYWYRQILGQKVEFLVSFYNNEISEKSEIFDDQFSVERPDGSNFTLKIRSTKLEDSAMYFCASSVEGQETQYFGPGTRLLVL.

This clone was picked up one time. The rearrangement links TRBV19 to TRBJ1-1; no clear D gene. The germline V and J ends were trimmed by 5 bases and 5 bases, with 15 bases remaining between them. The CDR3 consists of 14 residues. Germline values: CDR1 LNHDA, CDR2 SQIVND (reference sequence). The CDR3 sequence: CASSSTTQSTEAFF. The CDR3 DNA reads TGTGCCAGTAGTTCTACCACCCAATCTACTGAAGCTTTCTTT.

The gene calls are TRBV5-1 and TRBJ1-2, with D perhaps matching TRBD1 (5 bases). The V gene lost 4 bases and the J gene lost 4 bases, with 17 bases spanning the gap. The CDR3 is 15 amino acids. Germline values: CDR1 SGHRS, CDR2 YFSETQ. CDR3 sequence reads: CASSVREAGGYGYTF. The CDR3 DNA reads as TGCGCCAGCAGCGTCAGGGAAGCGGGGGGCTATGGCTACACCTTC.

The J gene is TRBJ1-6, the V gene TRBV19, with D uncertain. The CDR3 length is 12 residues. The V end lost 9 bases, the J end lost 4 bases, and 7 bases lay between the germline ends. Germline CDR1 LNHDA, CDR2 SQIVND (reference sequence). Written as DNA, the CDR3 is TGTGCCAGCCGGACGTATAATTCACCCCTCCACTTT. It specifies CASRTYNSPLHF.

The V and J genes are TRBV10-1 and TRBJ2-1, with D tentatively TRBD1 (6 bases). Per germline, CDR1 WNHNN and CDR2 SYGVQD (reference sequence). Trimming shortened V by 4 bases and J by 3 bases, and 7 bases separated the two germline ends. This CDR3 contains 13 residues. CDR3 DNA sequence: TGCGCCAGCAGTGCACAGGGCTACAATGAGCAGTTCTTC. Translated, it gives CASSAQGYNEQFF.

The chain has TRBV6-6 and TRBJ1-1; maybe TRBD1 (5 bases). The CDR3 totals 16 residues. CDR1 and CDR2 (germline): MNHNY, SVGAGI (reference sequence). V lost 5 bases and J 3 bases, leaving 19 bases between the germline ends. CDR3 nucleotides: TGTGCCAGCAGTCCCCGGGACCCTAGAGAGGACACTGAAGCTTTCTTT. The encoded protein is CASSPRDPREDTEAFF.

The CDR3 bases are TGTGCCAGCAGGAATACAGGGGGGAATGAAGCTTTCTTT. This encodes CASRNTGGNEAFF. The chain links TRBV12-3 or TRBV12-4 to TRBJ1-1; TRBD1 matches 8 bases. This CDR3 is built from 13 residues. V was clipped by 6 bases and J by 7 bases; unmatched bases: 7.